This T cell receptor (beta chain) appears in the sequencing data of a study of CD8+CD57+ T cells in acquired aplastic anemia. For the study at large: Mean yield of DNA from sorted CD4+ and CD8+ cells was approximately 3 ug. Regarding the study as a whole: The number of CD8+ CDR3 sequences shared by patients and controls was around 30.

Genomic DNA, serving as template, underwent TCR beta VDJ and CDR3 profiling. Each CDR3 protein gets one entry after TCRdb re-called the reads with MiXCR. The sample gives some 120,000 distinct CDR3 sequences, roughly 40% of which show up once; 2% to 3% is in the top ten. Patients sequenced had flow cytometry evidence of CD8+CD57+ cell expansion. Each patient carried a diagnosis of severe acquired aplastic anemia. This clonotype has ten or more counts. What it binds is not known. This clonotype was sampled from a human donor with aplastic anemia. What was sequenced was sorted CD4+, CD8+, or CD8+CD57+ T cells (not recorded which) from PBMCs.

DNA of the CDR3: TGCGCCAGCAGCCAAGAAGGGACTAGCAGGAAAGACGAGCAGTACTTC. Translating it yields CASSQEGTSRKDEQYF. The chain joins TRBV4-1 to TRBJ2-7; 9 bases fit TRBD2. CDR1 is MGHRA, CDR2 YSYEKL, per germline. V gave up 0 bases and J gave up 5 bases; unmatched junction bases: 8. The CDR3 is made up of 16 amino acids.